The entry below describes one TCR beta chain. Its cognate antigen is unknown. Assay: immunoSEQ multiplex PCR; the TCRdb copy retains only in-frame clones and omits some. The sample lists more than 95,000 clones, more than 75% occurring once. The entry originates in a study of T cell responses to AZD1222 COVID-19 vaccine. Study-wide background: Whether given at about 4 or about 12 weeks, second doses were pooled. General study findings and limits: Females outnumbered males among donors, who were mostly white British; clonal diversity was possibly underestimated.

The CDR3 spans 15 residues. Germline loops: CDR1 MNHEY, CDR2 SVGAGI. V lost 4 bases, J lost 2 bases, and 14 bases lay in between. The material was peripheral blood, obtained on day 0 of AZD1222 vaccination. This clonotype was sampled from an adult in good health. V is TRBV6-5 and J is TRBJ1-2; D unclear. The CDR3: CASSSPYDTNYGYTF. The CDR3 DNA sequence: TGTGCCAGCAGTTCCCCGTACGACACGAACTATGGCTACACCTTC.